This TCR beta chain comes out of a study of blood T cell repertoires in COVID-19 (dated by TCRdb to the early 2020s). General notes on the study: The collaborator samples originated in the United States, Italy and Spain and spanned the acute and convalescent phases of COVID-19. The prospective study material was composed of cDNA or gDNA derived from T cells, B-cell-depleted T cells, or PBMCs. Deeply sampled blood TCRbeta repertoires from subjects exposed to, actively infected with, or recovered from COVID-19 were included in the dataset. A freely available public database, intended as a resource for researchers studying the immune response to SARS-CoV-2, is where the repertoires were released. The samples were drawn from the first 160 participants of the ongoing ImmuneRACE study and from over a thousand subjects provided by 6 global collaborators. Nearly every sample came with metadata listing a de-identified subject ID, COVID-19 status, age in years and sex. Where available, HLA class I and class II types were obtained from metadata supplied by the sample provider rather than from assay-based typing. Study-wide conclusions, independent of this receptor: How much clinical and demographic metadata was included differed by source and by participant, and the metadata was provided uncurated.

TCRbeta CDR3 regions were amplified from genomic DNA by means of the immunoSEQ Assay, a bias-controlled multiplex PCR. Regarding the original processing steps: The number of nucleated cells in each sample was estimated by amplification of reference gene primers within the assay. Sequence reads were collapsed and filtered to measure the absolute abundance of every unique TCRbeta CDR3 rearrangement. For each sample, productive Simpson clonality was calculated as the square root of Simpson's diversity index over productive rearrangements. What TCRdb holds here is the immuneACCESS table cut down to in-frame rearrangements. Part of the clones is not present; checked against another copy, under half of the missing clones reflect an unresolved V gene, and the others are unexplained. D and trimming come from the DNA, and the V and J calls and clone size come from that table. Recorded for this sample are approximately 340,000 clones; roughly nine tenths of them occurred a single time. The ten largest clones represent 0.8% to 0.9% of the sample.

Enrolling through a virtual design, the prospective study's participants ranged in age from about 18 to 100 years and lived across roughly 24 United States geographic areas. To assign participants to cohorts, the prospective study relied on clinical history that participants themselves reported in a screening survey and a study questionnaire. Exposed participants were defined as having been in contact with someone with a PCR-confirmed or clinician-diagnosed COVID-19 case within 2 weeks of study entry. Mobile phlebotomists in the prospective study collected whole blood, serum and a nasopharyngeal or oropharyngeal swab from every participant. Additional blood draws and questionnaires over a 2-month period could optionally be provided by prospective study participants. Before DNA extraction, blood samples from the prospective study were shipped at room temperature or frozen. The cysteine opens and the phenylalanine closes a CDR3 of 13 amino acids. The CDR3 DNA has 39 bases and is translated from base 1. According to the germline V gene (reference sequence), CDR1 reads LNHDA and CDR2 reads SQIVND. Compared with germline, V lacks 6 bases and J lacks 9 bases; bases without a gene match: 7.

Turning to this clone: Its target antigen remains unknown. It has no much larger one-base neighbor in the sample; base qualities were not kept.

The material sequenced was PBMCs or T cells enriched from blood (not recorded which). The source of this sequence is a woman between 40 and 55 years old who had been exposed to COVID-19. Recombination joined TRBV19 with TRBJ2-1, with 8 bases matching TRBD1. The CDR3 loop reads CASRLQGVSEQFF. The nucleotides are TGTGCCAGTAGACTACAGGGGGTTAGTGAGCAGTTCTTC.